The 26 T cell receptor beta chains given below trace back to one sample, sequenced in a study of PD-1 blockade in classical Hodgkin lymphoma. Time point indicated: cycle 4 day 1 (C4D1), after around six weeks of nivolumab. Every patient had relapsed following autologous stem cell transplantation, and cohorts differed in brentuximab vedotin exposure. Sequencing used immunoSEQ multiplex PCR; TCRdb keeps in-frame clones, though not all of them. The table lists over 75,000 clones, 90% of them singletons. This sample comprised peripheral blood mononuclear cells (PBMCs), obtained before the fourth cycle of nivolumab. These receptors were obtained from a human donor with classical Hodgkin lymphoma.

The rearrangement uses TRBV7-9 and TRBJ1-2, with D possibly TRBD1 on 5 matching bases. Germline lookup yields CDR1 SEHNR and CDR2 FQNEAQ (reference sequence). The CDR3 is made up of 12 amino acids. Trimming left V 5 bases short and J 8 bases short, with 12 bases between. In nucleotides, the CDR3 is TGTGCCAGCAGCCCAGGGACTTTGGGCTACACCTTC. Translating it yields CASSPGTLGYTF.

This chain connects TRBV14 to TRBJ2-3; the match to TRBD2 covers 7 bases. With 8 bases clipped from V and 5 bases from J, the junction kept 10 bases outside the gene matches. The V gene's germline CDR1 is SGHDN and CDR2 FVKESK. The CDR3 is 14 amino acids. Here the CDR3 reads CASREGGGIDTQYF. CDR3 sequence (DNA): TGTGCCAGCCGCGAGGGCGGGGGAATAGATACGCAGTATTTT.

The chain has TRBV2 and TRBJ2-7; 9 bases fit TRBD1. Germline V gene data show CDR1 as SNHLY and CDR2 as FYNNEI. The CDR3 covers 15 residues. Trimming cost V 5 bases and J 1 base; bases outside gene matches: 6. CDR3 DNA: TGTGCCAGCAGTTATCGGGACAGGGTTTCCTACGAGCAGTACTTC. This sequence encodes CASSYRDRVSYEQYF.

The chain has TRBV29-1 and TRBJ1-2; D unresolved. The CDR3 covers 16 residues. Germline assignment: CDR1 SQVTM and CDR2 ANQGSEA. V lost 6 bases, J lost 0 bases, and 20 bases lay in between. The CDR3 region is CSVGSQTYLANYGYTF. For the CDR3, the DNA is TGCAGCGTGGGGAGTCAGACTTACCTAGCTAACTATGGCTACACCTTC.

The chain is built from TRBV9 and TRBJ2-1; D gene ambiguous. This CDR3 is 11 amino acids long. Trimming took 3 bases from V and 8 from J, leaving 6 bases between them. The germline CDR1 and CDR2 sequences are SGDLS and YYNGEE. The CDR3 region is CASSGPYEQFF. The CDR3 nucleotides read TGTGCCAGCAGCGGACCGTATGAGCAGTTCTTC.

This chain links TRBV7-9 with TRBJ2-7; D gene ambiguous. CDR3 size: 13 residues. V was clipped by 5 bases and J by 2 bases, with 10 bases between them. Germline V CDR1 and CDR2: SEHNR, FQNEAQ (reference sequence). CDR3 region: CASSPTATYEQYF. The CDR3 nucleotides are TGTGCCAGCAGCCCGACTGCAACCTACGAGCAGTACTTC.

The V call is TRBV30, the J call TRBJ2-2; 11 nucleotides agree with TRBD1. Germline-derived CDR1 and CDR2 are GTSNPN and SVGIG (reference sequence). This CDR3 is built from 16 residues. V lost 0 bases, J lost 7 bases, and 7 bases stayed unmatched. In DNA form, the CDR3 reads TGTGCCTGGAGTGTGAGGACAGGGGGCTACATCGGGGAGCTGTTTTTT. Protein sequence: CAWSVRTGGYIGELFF.

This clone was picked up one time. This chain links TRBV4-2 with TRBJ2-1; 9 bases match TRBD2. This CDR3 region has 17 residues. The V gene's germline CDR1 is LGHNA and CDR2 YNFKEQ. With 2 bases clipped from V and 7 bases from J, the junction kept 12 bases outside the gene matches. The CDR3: CASSQRGSSGGANEQFF. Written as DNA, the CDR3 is TGTGCCAGCAGCCAAAGAGGTAGTAGCGGGGGCGCAAATGAGCAGTTCTTC.

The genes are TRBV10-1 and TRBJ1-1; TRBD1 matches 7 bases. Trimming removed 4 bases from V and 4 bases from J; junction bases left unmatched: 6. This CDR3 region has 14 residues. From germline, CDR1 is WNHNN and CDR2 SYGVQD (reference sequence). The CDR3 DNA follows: TGCGCCAGCAGTGCTACAGGGGTGCGCACTGAAGCTTTCTTT. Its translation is CASSATGVRTEAFF.

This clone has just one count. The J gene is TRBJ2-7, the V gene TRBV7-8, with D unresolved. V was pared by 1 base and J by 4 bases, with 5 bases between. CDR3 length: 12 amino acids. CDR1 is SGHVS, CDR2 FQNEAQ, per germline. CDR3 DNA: TGTGCCAGCAGCTTAGTTAGATACGAGCAGTACTTC. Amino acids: CASSLVRYEQYF.

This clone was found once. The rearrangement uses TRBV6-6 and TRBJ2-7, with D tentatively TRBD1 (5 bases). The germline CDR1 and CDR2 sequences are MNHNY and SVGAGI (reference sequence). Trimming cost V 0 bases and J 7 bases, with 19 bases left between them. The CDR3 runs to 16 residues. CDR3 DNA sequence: TGTGCCAGCAGTTACTCCGGGTCGTCTGGGGCGAAGGAGCAGTACTTC. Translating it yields CASSYSGSSGAKEQYF.

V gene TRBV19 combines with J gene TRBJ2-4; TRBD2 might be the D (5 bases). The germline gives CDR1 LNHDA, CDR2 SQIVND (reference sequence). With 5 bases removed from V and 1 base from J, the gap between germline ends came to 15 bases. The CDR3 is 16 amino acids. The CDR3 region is CASSVPGITAKNIQYF. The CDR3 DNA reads TGTGCCAGTAGTGTTCCGGGGATTACGGCCAAAAACATTCAGTACTTC.

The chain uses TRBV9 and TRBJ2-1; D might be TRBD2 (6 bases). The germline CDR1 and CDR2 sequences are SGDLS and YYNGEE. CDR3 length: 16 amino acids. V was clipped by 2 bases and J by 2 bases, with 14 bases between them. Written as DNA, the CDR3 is TGTGCCAGCAGCGTGGAGGGGTTGGAAACCTACAATGAGCAGTTCTTC. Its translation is CASSVEGLETYNEQFF.

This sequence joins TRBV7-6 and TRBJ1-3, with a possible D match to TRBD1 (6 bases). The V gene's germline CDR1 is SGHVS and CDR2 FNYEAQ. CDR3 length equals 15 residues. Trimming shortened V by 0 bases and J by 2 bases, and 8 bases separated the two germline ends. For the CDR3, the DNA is TGTGCCAGCAGCTTAGCACAGGGTCCTGGAAACACCATATATTTT. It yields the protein CASSLAQGPGNTIYF.

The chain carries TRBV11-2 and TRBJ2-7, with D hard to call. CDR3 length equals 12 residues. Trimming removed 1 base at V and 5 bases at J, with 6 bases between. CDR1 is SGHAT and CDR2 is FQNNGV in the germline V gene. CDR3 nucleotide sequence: TGTGCCAGCAGCTTAGTGGGTCACGAGCAGTACTTC. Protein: CASSLVGHEQYF.

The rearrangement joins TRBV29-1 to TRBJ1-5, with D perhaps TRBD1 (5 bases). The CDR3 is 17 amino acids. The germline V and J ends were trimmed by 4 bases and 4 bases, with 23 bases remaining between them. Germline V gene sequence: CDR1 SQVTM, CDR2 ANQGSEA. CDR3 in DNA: TGCAGCGTTGTGGTGGATGGGGAGACAGCCAGAAATCAGCCCCAGCATTTT. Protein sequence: CSVVVDGETARNQPQHF.

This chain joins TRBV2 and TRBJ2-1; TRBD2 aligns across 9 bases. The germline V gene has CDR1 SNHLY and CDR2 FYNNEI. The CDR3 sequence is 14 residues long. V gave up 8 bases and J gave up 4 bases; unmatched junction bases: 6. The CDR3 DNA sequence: TGTGCCAGCCAAAGCGGGGGGCCTTACAATGAGCAGTTCTTC. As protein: CASQSGGPYNEQFF.

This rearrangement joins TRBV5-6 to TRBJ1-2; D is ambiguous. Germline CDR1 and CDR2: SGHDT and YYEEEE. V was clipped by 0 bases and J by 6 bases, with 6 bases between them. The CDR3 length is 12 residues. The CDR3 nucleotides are TGTGCCAGCAGCTTGGAAGCGGATGGCTACACCTTC. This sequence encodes CASSLEADGYTF.

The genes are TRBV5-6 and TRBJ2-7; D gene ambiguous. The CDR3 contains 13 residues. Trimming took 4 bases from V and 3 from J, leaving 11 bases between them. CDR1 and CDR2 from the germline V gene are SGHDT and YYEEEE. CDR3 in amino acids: CASSDNLDYEQYF. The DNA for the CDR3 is TGTGCCAGCAGCGACAACTTGGACTACGAGCAGTACTTC. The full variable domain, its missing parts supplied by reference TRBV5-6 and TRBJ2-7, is DAGVTQSPTHLIKTRGQQVTLRCSPKSGHDTVSWYQQALGQGPQFIFQYYEEEERQRGNFPDRFSGHQFPNYSSELNVNALLLGDSALYLCASSDNLDYEQYFGPGTRLTVT.

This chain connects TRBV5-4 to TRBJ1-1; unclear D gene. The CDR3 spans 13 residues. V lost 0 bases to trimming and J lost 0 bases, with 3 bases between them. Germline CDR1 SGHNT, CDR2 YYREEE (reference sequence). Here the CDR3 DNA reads TGTGCCAGCAGCTTGGAGCTGAACACTGAAGCTTTCTTT. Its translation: CASSLELNTEAFF.

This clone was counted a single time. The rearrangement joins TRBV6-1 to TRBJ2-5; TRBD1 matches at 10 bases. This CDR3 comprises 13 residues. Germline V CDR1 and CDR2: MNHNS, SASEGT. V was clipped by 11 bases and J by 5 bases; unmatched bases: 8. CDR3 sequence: CAVDRGLGETQYF. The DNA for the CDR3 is TGTGCCGTCGACAGGGGGCTAGGGGAGACCCAGTACTTC.

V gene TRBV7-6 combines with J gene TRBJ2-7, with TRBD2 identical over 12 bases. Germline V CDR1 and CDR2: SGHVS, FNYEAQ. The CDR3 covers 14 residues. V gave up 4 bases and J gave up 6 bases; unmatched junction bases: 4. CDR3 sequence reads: CASSSASGGGEQYF. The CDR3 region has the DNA TGTGCCAGCAGCTCGGCTAGCGGGGGGGGCGAGCAGTACTTC. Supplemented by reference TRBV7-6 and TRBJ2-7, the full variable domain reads GAGVSQSPRYKVTKRGQDVALRCDPISGHVSLYWYRQALGQGPEFLTYFNYEAQQDKSGLPNDRFSAERPEGSISTLTIQRTEQRDSAMYRCASSSASGGGEQYFGPGTRLTVT.

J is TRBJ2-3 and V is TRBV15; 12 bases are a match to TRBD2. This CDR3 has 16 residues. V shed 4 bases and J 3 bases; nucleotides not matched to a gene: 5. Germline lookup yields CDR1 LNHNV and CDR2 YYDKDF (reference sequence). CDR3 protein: CATSKRTSGGTDTQYF. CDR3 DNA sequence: TGTGCCACCAGCAAGCGAACTAGCGGGGGGACAGATACGCAGTATTTT.

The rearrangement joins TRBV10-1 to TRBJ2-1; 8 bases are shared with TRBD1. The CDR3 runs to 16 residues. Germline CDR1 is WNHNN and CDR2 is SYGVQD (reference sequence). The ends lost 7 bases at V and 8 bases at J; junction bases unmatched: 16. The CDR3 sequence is CASTEQVTGVVDEQFF. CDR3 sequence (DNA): TGCGCCAGCACCGAGCAGGTGACAGGGGTGGTAGATGAGCAGTTCTTC.

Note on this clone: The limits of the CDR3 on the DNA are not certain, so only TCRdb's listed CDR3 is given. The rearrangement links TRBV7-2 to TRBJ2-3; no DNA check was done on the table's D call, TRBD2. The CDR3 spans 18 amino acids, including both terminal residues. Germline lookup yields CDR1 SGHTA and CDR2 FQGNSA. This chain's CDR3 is CASSLLRAGGRWTDTQYF.

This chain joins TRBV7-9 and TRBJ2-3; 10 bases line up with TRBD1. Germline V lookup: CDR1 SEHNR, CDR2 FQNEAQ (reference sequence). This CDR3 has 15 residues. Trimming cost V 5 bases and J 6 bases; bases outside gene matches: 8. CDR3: CASSPRTGGRDTQYF. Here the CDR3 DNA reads TGTGCCAGCAGCCCCAGGACAGGGGGAAGGGATACGCAGTATTTT.